One and the same sample provided the 26 T cell receptor beta chains below, sequenced in a study of technical replicates of blood from a handful of donors. Some clones are missing from TCRdb's copy, which holds only in-frame ones; the method was immunoSEQ multiplex PCR. Among about 69,000 clones, roughly 88% were seen once, and the ten largest hold roughly 4.8%. What was sequenced was PBMCs. The receptors derive from a human donor in good health. Some clones in this sample may be carry-over from other donors' samples.

The chain combines TRBV18 with TRBJ1-2; D call uncertain. V lost 0 bases and J lost 2, with 10 bases in between. Germline loops: CDR1 KGHSH, CDR2 LQKENI. The CDR3 totals 15 residues. CDR3 DNA sequence: TGTGCCAGCTCACCACCGGGGAGCCAAAACTATGGCTACACCTTC. The encoded protein is CASSPPGSQNYGYTF.

This clone has only a few counts. The chain recombines TRBV4-1 with TRBJ1-5, with 8 bases that match TRBD1. The germline CDR1 and CDR2 sequences are MGHRA and YSYEKL. After removal of 5 bases from V and 3 bases from J, the junction contained 6 bases not matched to a gene. The CDR3 spans 15 residues. This CDR3 reads CASSSSDRVNQPQHF. The CDR3 DNA sequence: TGCGCCAGCAGCTCCTCGGACAGGGTCAATCAGCCCCAGCATTTT.

The chain has TRBV5-4 and TRBJ2-3; 8 nucleotides agree with TRBD2. Germline CDR1 and CDR2: SGHNT and YYREEE (reference sequence). V dropped 2 bases and J dropped 4; count of bases not matched to a gene: 3. The CDR3 has 14 residues. The CDR3 loop is CASSLAGVPDTQYF. The CDR3 DNA follows: TGTGCCAGCAGCTTAGCGGGAGTGCCAGATACGCAGTATTTT.

This clone was recorded at least ten times. The rearrangement joins TRBV4-3 to TRBJ2-3; 9 nucleotides line up with TRBD2. There are 15 residues in the CDR3. J lost 10 bases, V lost 0 bases, and 8 bases had no gene match. Germline values: CDR1 LGHNA, CDR2 YSLEER. DNA for the CDR3: TGCGCCAGCAGCCAAGATCGAGGTAGCGGGAGCGCGCAGTATTTT. Translating it yields CASSQDRGSGSAQYF.

The genes are TRBV29-1 and TRBJ2-7; D is possibly TRBD1 (5 bases). V lost 3 bases, J lost 5 bases, and 11 bases lay in between. This CDR3 contains 12 residues. CDR1 and CDR2 (germline): SQVTM, ANQGSEA. For the CDR3, the DNA is TGCAGCGTTGAGCAGGGAACCCACGAGCAGTACTTC. Its protein is CSVEQGTHEQYF.

V usage is TRBV19 and J usage is TRBJ1-2; no clear D gene. Germline CDR1 is LNHDA and CDR2 is SQIVND (reference sequence). This CDR3 has 13 residues. Trimming shortened V by 6 bases and J by 8 bases, and 16 bases separated the two germline ends. This chain's CDR3 is CASRPTGSLGYTF. DNA for the CDR3: TGTGCCAGTAGGCCCACGGGGAGCTTAGGCTACACCTTC.

The chain combines TRBV30 with TRBJ2-7; TRBD2 matches at 8 bases. From germline, CDR1 is GTSNPN and CDR2 SVGIG (reference sequence). V was clipped by 2 bases and J by 4 bases; unmatched bases: 1. This CDR3 contains 12 residues. The CDR3 DNA follows: TGTGCCTGGAGTAGCGGGAGTTACGAGCAGTACTTC. This gives the protein CAWSSGSYEQYF.

This clone was seen a single time. The genes are TRBV27 and TRBJ2-1; TRBD2 matches at 9 bases. With 1 base clipped from V and 8 bases from J, the junction kept 6 bases outside the gene matches. From germline, CDR1 is MNHEY and CDR2 SMNVEV (reference sequence). The CDR3 sequence is 15 residues long. DNA of the CDR3: TGTGCCAGCAGTTTATTCGGCGGGGGGGCTGATGAGCAGTTCTTC. Encoded protein: CASSLFGGGADEQFF.

The genes are TRBV11-1 and TRBJ1-2; the D gene is possibly TRBD1 (6 bases). The germline CDR1 and CDR2 sequences are SGHAT and FQDESV (reference sequence). The CDR3 is made up of 15 amino acids. Trimming removed 1 base at V and 0 bases at J, with 9 bases between. In nucleotides, the CDR3 is TGTGCCAGCAGCTTAGACTGGACAGCTAACTATGGCTACACCTTC. It is translated as CASSLDWTANYGYTF.

The J gene is TRBJ2-1, the V gene TRBV7-2, with TRBD1 matching 7 bases. The CDR3 covers 15 residues. Trimming at V came to 1 base and at J to 7 bases, leaving 7 bases not matched to a gene. Germline assignment: CDR1 SGHTA and CDR2 FQGNSA. In DNA form, the CDR3 reads TGTGCCAGCAGCTTAGGAACAGGGGTGAGGAATGAGCAGTTCTTC. Translated, it gives CASSLGTGVRNEQFF.

This clone has just one count. The chain employs TRBV2 and TRBJ1-5, with no clear D. The CDR3 has 12 amino acids. Germline V gene data show CDR1 as SNHLY and CDR2 as FYNNEI. V gave up 0 bases and J gave up 9 bases, with 6 bases separating them. The DNA for the CDR3 is TGTGCCAGCAGTGAAGCATCAGGGCCCCAGCATTTT. Its translation is CASSEASGPQHF. Full variable domain (rest looked up from reference TRBV2 and TRBJ1-5): EPEVTQTPSHQVTQMGQEVILRCVPISNHLYFYWYRQILGQKVEFLVSFYNNEISEKSEIFDDQFSVERPDGSNFTLKIRSTKLEDSAMYFCASSEASGPQHFGDGTRLSIL.

The chain recombines TRBV19 with TRBJ1-5, with 8 bases matching TRBD1. This CDR3 is 19 amino acids long. Germline V lookup: CDR1 LNHDA, CDR2 SQIVND (reference sequence). V trimming: 5 bases; J trimming: 1 base; junction bases outside the gene matches: 16. Here the CDR3 reads CASSPAGTGQGGSNQPQHF. Here the CDR3 DNA reads TGTGCCAGTAGTCCCGCCGGGACAGGACAAGGGGGGAGCAATCAGCCCCAGCATTTT. The whole variable domain, remainder taken from reference TRBV19 and TRBJ1-5, is DGGITQSPKYLFRKEGQNVTLSCEQNLNHDAMYWYRQDPGQGLRLIYYSQIVNDFQKGDIAEGYSVSREKKESFPLTVTSAQKNPTAFYLCASSPAGTGQGGSNQPQHFGDGTRLSIL.

CDR3 sequence: CASSETASGRGWQYF. The CDR3 region has the DNA TGTGCCAGCAGTGAAACGGCTAGCGGGAGGGGCTGGCAGTACTTC. The chain has TRBV6-1 and TRBJ2-7; 12 bases agree with TRBD2. This CDR3 is built from 15 residues. The V and J ends lost 2 bases and 9 bases, in that order; junction bases with no gene match: 8. Germline CDR1 reads MNHNS; CDR2 reads SASEGT.

The chain links TRBV21-1 to TRBJ1-2; TRBD1 reflects the table's D call only, with no check against the DNA. TRBV21-1 is a pseudogene segment. The CDR3 consists of 17 residues. In DNA, the CDR3 is TGTGCCAGCAGCCCCCGAGGTGGGCAGGGCGAAAAATATGGCTACACCTTC. It codes for CASSPRGGQGEKYGYTF.

V usage is TRBV10-3 and J usage is TRBJ2-3; the match to TRBD1 covers 8 bases. After removal of 6 bases from V and 0 bases from J, the junction contained 5 bases not matched to a gene. Germline assignment: CDR1 ENHRY and CDR2 SYGVKD. This CDR3 is built from 15 residues. CDR3 DNA sequence: TGTGCCATCAGACGGGACAGGTTAAGCACAGATACGCAGTATTTT. Its protein is CAIRRDRLSTDTQYF.

V and J are TRBV5-4 and TRBJ2-3, with 10 bases fitting TRBD2. The CDR3 runs 15 residues. Trimming at V came to 5 bases and at J to 0 bases, leaving 3 bases not matched to a gene. Looked up from germline, CDR1 is SGHNT and CDR2 is YYREEE (reference sequence). CDR3 protein: CASRRAGGSTDTQYF. Written as DNA, the CDR3 is TGTGCCAGCAGGAGAGCGGGGGGGAGCACAGATACGCAGTATTTT.

V gene TRBV18 combines with J gene TRBJ2-3; 7 nucleotides agree with TRBD1. Looked up from germline, CDR1 is KGHSH and CDR2 is LQKENI. V shed 2 bases, J shed 6 bases, and the junction held 2 bases outside the gene matches. The CDR3 has 13 residues. CDR3 sequence reads: CASSPGQVDTQYF. The CDR3 DNA is TGTGCCAGCTCACCAGGACAGGTGGATACGCAGTATTTT.

The chain joins TRBV4-3 to TRBJ2-1; possible D gene TRBD1, 5 bases. Trimming removed 0 bases from V and 2 bases from J, with 17 bases in between. The CDR3 covers 18 residues. Germline CDR1 reads LGHNA; CDR2 reads YSLEER. The CDR3 is CASSQDFQGRYPYNEQFF. The CDR3 bases are TGCGCCAGCAGCCAAGATTTTCAGGGCCGATACCCCTACAATGAGCAGTTCTTC.

The chain couples TRBV29-1 to TRBJ2-1; 10 positions agree with TRBD2. The CDR3 has 18 residues. The V segment lost 3 bases and the J segment 0 bases; nucleotides outside the gene matches: 11. The germline gives CDR1 SQVTM, CDR2 ANQGSEA. CDR3 sequence: CSVDRTSGVFSSYNEQFF. CDR3 nucleotides: TGCAGCGTTGATAGAACTAGCGGGGTGTTCAGCTCCTACAATGAGCAGTTCTTC.

The chain has TRBV20-1 and TRBJ2-7, with D possibly being TRBD1 (5 bases). Germline CDR1 reads DFQATT; CDR2 reads SNEGSKA (reference sequence). The CDR3 covers 11 residues. Between the trimmed V and J ends, which lost 2 bases and 3 bases, there was a span of 5 bases. The DNA of the CDR3 is TGCAGTGCTAGAAGGGGCTACGAGCAGTACTTC. This codes for CSARRGYEQYF.

The rearrangement links TRBV19 to TRBJ1-5, with TRBD1 identical over 7 bases. J was trimmed by 2 bases and V by 1 base; bases with no gene match: 2. CDR3 size: 15 residues. Germline CDR1 is LNHDA and CDR2 is SQIVND (reference sequence). The CDR3 nucleotides are TGTGCCAGTAGTATAGCAACAGGGGGCAATCAGCCCCAGCATTTT. Amino acids: CASSIATGGNQPQHF.

V usage is TRBV23-1 and J usage is TRBJ2-3; 10 nucleotides agree with TRBD2. Being an ORF, TRBV23-1 has a function that is uncertain. The CDR3 spans 18 residues. V was clipped by 3 bases and J by 5 bases; unmatched bases: 14. The CDR3 nucleotides read TGCGCCAGCAGTCAGGCCGGAACTAGCGGGGTACAGAGAGATACGCAGTATTTT. Amino acid sequence: CASSQAGTSGVQRDTQYF.

The chain's CDR3 is CASSIGSGAGNTIYF. The CDR3 region has the DNA TGTGCCAGTAGTATCGGCAGTGGAGCTGGAAACACCATATATTTT. V gene TRBV19 combines with J gene TRBJ1-3, with D unresolved. The ends were cut back, 3 bases at V and 2 bases at J, with 11 bases in the middle. Germline lookup yields CDR1 LNHDA and CDR2 SQIVND (reference sequence). The CDR3 contains 15 residues.

In DNA, the CDR3 is TGTGCCAGCAGTCTGGCGGGGACCGTGCGATCTACGCAGTATTTT. Translating gives CASSLAGTVRSTQYF. The chain carries TRBV5-4 and TRBJ2-3; the D gene is possibly TRBD2 (6 bases). Per the germline V gene, CDR1 is SGHNT and CDR2 is YYREEE (reference sequence). Between the trimmed V and J ends, which lost 5 bases and 8 bases, there was a span of 21 bases. This CDR3 contains 15 residues.

V and J are TRBV13 and TRBJ2-7, with 9 nucleotides matching TRBD2. Germline values: CDR1 PRHDT, CDR2 FYEKMQ (reference sequence). This CDR3 is 15 amino acids long. Trimming cost V 0 bases and J 2 bases; bases outside gene matches: 2. The CDR3: CASSLGLAGPYEQYF. The CDR3, as DNA: TGTGCCAGCAGCTTAGGACTAGCGGGCCCCTACGAGCAGTACTTC. Complete variable domain (other parts from reference TRBV13 and TRBJ2-7): AAGVIQSPRHLIKEKRETATLKCYPIPRHDTVYWYQQGPGQDPQFLISFYEKMQSDKGSIPDRFSAQQFSDYHSELNMSSLELGDSALYFCASSLGLAGPYEQYFGPGTRLTVT.

The rearrangement joins TRBV6-5 to TRBJ1-1; 7 bases fit TRBD1. The CDR3 has 14 amino acids. Germline V CDR1 and CDR2: MNHEY, SVGAGI. Losses at the gene ends were 6 bases for V and 2 bases for J; bases not matched to a gene: 6. The chain's CDR3 is CASRIQGRNTEAFF. The CDR3 DNA sequence: TGTGCCAGCAGAATACAGGGGCGAAACACTGAAGCTTTCTTT.